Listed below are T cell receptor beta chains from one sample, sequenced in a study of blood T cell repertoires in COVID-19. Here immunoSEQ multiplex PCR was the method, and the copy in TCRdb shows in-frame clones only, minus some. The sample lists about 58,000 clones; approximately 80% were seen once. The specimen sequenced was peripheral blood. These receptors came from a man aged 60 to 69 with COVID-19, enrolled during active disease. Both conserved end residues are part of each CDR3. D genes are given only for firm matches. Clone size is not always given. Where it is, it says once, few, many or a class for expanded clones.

CDR3nt: TGTGCCAGCAGTCACAATAATGATAATTCACCCCTCCACTTT
CDR3aa: CASSHNNDNSPLHF
v_gene: TRBV7-9
j_gene: TRBJ1-6
d_gene: NA
abundance: few

CDR3nt: TGTGCCAGCAGCTCTTGGACACAAGTCTCTGGAAACACCATATATTTT
CDR3aa: CASSSWTQVSGNTIYF
v_gene: TRBV7-3
j_gene: TRBJ1-3
d_gene: NA
abundance: NA

CDR3nt: TGTGCCAGCAGCTTAGAAGGGGGCCCGTCCGGGACCGAAGCTTTCTTT
CDR3aa: CASSLEGGPSGTEAFF
v_gene: TRBV11-3
j_gene: TRBJ1-1
d_gene: TRBD1
abundance: NA

CDR3nt: TGTGCCAGCAGCGTAGTTGGTAGCGGGGGGGCAGATACGCAGTATTTT
CDR3aa: CASSVVGSGGADTQYF
v_gene: TRBV9
j_gene: TRBJ2-3
d_gene: TRBD2
abundance: NA

CDR3nt: TGTGCCAGCTCACCTGGGGACAGAGATCTTACTGGAAACACCATATATTTT
CDR3aa: CASSPGDRDLTGNTIYF
v_gene: TRBV18
j_gene: TRBJ1-3
d_gene: TRBD1
abundance: NA

CDR3nt: TGTGCCAGCAGCTCCGTCGGGGAAATGAACACTGAAGCTTTCTTT
CDR3aa: CASSSVGEMNTEAFF
v_gene: TRBV13
j_gene: TRBJ1-1
d_gene: NA
abundance: NA

CDR3nt: TGCAGCGTTGAAGGGGGGACTAGCGGGGGCACAGATACGCAGTATTTT
CDR3aa: CSVEGGTSGGTDTQYF
v_gene: TRBV29-1
j_gene: TRBJ2-3
d_gene: TRBD2
abundance: NA

CDR3nt: TGTGCCAGCAGCTTACGGGAAGCCCCCTACGAGCAGTACTTC
CDR3aa: CASSLREAPYEQYF
v_gene: TRBV13
j_gene: TRBJ2-7
d_gene: NA
abundance: NA

CDR3nt: TGTGCCAGTCATGGTCAGGGGGCGGTGAATCAGCCCCAGCATTTT
CDR3aa: CASHGQGAVNQPQHF
v_gene: TRBV19
j_gene: TRBJ1-5
d_gene: TRBD1
abundance: once

CDR3nt: TGCGCCAGCAGCTTGGGAACGAGCTCTGGAAACACCATATATTTT
CDR3aa: CASSLGTSSGNTIYF
v_gene: TRBV5-1
j_gene: TRBJ1-3
d_gene: NA
abundance: NA

CDR3nt: TGTGCCAGCAGCCAAGCAAGGGGGACCTCAGGGGGTGGCTACACCTTC
CDR3aa: CASSQARGTSGGGYTF
v_gene: TRBV4-2
j_gene: TRBJ1-2
d_gene: TRBD1
abundance: NA

CDR3nt: TGCGCCAGCAGTGAGCGGACAGGGGGCGGTTACGAGCAGTACTTC
CDR3aa: CASSERTGGGYEQYF
v_gene: TRBV5-1
j_gene: TRBJ2-7
d_gene: TRBD1
abundance: NA

CDR3nt: TGTGCTAGTGGAGAAAGCGGGAGCCCTCCTGAGACCCAGTACTTC
CDR3aa: CASGESGSPPETQYF
v_gene: TRBV12-5
j_gene: TRBJ2-5
d_gene: TRBD2
abundance: once

CDR3nt: TGTGCCAGCAGCTCCGAGAATGAGCAGTTCTTC
CDR3aa: CASSSENEQFF
v_gene: TRBV11-3
j_gene: TRBJ2-1
d_gene: NA
abundance: NA

CDR3nt: TGTGCCAGCACCAGGGACAGGGGTGAAAAACTGTTTTTT
CDR3aa: CASTRDRGEKLFF
v_gene: TRBV7-2
j_gene: TRBJ1-4
d_gene: TRBD1
abundance: NA

CDR3nt: TGTGCCAGTAGTATAGGAGGGGGCGGCGAGCAGTACTTC
CDR3aa: CASSIGGGGEQYF
v_gene: TRBV19
j_gene: TRBJ2-7
d_gene: TRBD1
abundance: NA

CDR3nt: TGTGCCAGCAGCTTAGGGACTAGCGCCTACAATGAGCAGTTCTTC
CDR3aa: CASSLGTSAYNEQFF
v_gene: TRBV7-3
j_gene: TRBJ2-1
d_gene: TRBD2
abundance: NA

CDR3nt: TGTGCCAGCAGCCAAGGACTTCAGGGTACCTATGGCTACACCTTC
CDR3aa: CASSQGLQGTYGYTF
v_gene: TRBV3-1/TRBV3-2
j_gene: TRBJ1-2
d_gene: NA
abundance: NA

CDR3nt: TGTGCCAGCAGCTTATCGCAGGGATTTAGCAATCAGCCCCAGCATTTT
CDR3aa: CASSLSQGFSNQPQHF
v_gene: TRBV7-8
j_gene: TRBJ1-5
d_gene: NA
abundance: NA

CDR3nt: TGTGCCAGCATGGGACAGGGTAGCAATCAGCCCCAGCATTTT
CDR3aa: CASMGQGSNQPQHF
v_gene: TRBV2
j_gene: TRBJ1-5
d_gene: TRBD1
abundance: NA

CDR3nt: TGCGCCAGCAGCCAGTCCCCGGGACTAGCGGGAAATAGCGAGCAGTACTTC
CDR3aa: CASSQSPGLAGNSEQYF
v_gene: TRBV4-1
j_gene: TRBJ2-7
d_gene: TRBD2
abundance: NA

CDR3nt: TGTGCCAGCAGTTTAAGCAGCGGGGGGGCCCCGGATACGCAGTATTTT
CDR3aa: CASSLSSGGAPDTQYF
v_gene: TRBV28
j_gene: TRBJ2-3
d_gene: TRBD2
abundance: NA

CDR3nt: TGTGCCTGGAATGGAGACAGGGGCTACGAGCAGTACTTC
CDR3aa: CAWNGDRGYEQYF
v_gene: TRBV30
j_gene: TRBJ2-7
d_gene: TRBD1
abundance: few

CDR3nt: TGTGCCAGTAGTGAGGACAGGGCCCACACTGAAGCTTTCTTT
CDR3aa: CASSEDRAHTEAFF
v_gene: TRBV19
j_gene: TRBJ1-1
d_gene: TRBD1
abundance: NA

CDR3nt: TGTGCCTGGATAACACATGAGGCGATCACTGAAGCTTTCTTT
CDR3aa: CAWITHEAITEAFF
v_gene: TRBV30
j_gene: TRBJ1-1
d_gene: NA
abundance: few

CDR3nt: TGCGCCAGCAGCCAAGATGGGACTAGCGGGAGTAGCACAGATACGCAGTATTTT
CDR3aa: CASSQDGTSGSSTDTQYF
v_gene: TRBV4-3
j_gene: TRBJ2-3
d_gene: TRBD2
abundance: NA

CDR3nt: TGTGCCAGCAGTACATCAAGGGACTTTAATGAAAAACTGTTTTTT
CDR3aa: CASSTSRDFNEKLFF
v_gene: TRBV27
j_gene: TRBJ1-4
d_gene: NA
abundance: NA

CDR3nt: TGTGCCAGCAGTCCTAGCGGGAAGGGGTCAGATACGCAGTATTTT
CDR3aa: CASSPSGKGSDTQYF
v_gene: TRBV6-4
j_gene: TRBJ2-3
d_gene: TRBD2
abundance: NA

CDR3nt: TGTGCCTGGAGTCCCGGGACAGGGGCAGCAATGAACACTGAAGCTTTCTTT
CDR3aa: CAWSPGTGAAMNTEAFF
v_gene: TRBV30
j_gene: TRBJ1-1
d_gene: TRBD1
abundance: NA

CDR3nt: TGTGCCAGTAGTATAGCGGCGGGGGCGGGGAATGAGCAGTTCTTC
CDR3aa: CASSIAAGAGNEQFF
v_gene: TRBV19
j_gene: TRBJ2-1
d_gene: NA
abundance: once

CDR3nt: TGTGCCAGCAGCTTAGAGGGGGGGGCCAGTCCGTTCTTC
CDR3aa: CASSLEGGASPFF
v_gene: TRBV7-8
j_gene: TRBJ2-1
d_gene: NA
abundance: NA

CDR3nt: TGTGCCAGCAGTTTGGCACAGGGGTCCTGGGAGACCCAGTACTTC
CDR3aa: CASSLAQGSWETQYF
v_gene: TRBV27
j_gene: TRBJ2-5
d_gene: TRBD1
abundance: once

CDR3nt: TGTGCCTGGAGGGAGCGCCTTACCACTAACTATGGCTACACCTTC
CDR3aa: CAWRERLTTNYGYTF
v_gene: TRBV30
j_gene: TRBJ1-2
d_gene: NA
abundance: NA

CDR3nt: TGTGCCAGCAGCTTAGGCCCCGGGCAGGGCAACACTGAAGCTTTCTTT
CDR3aa: CASSLGPGQGNTEAFF
v_gene: TRBV13
j_gene: TRBJ1-1
d_gene: NA
abundance: NA

CDR3nt: TGTGCCAGCAGCGTTTACCTTACTAGCGGGAGAAAGCAAGATACGCAGTATTTT
CDR3aa: CASSVYLTSGRKQDTQYF
v_gene: TRBV5-6
j_gene: TRBJ2-3
d_gene: TRBD2
abundance: NA

CDR3nt: TGTGCCAGCAGCCCCGTCACTGAAGCTTTCTTT
CDR3aa: CASSPVTEAFF
v_gene: TRBV11-3
j_gene: TRBJ1-1
d_gene: NA
abundance: NA

CDR3nt: TGTGCCAGCAGGAGGGGAGGGGGAGAGACCCAGTACTTC
CDR3aa: CASRRGGGETQYF
v_gene: TRBV2
j_gene: TRBJ2-5
d_gene: NA
abundance: NA

CDR3nt: TGCGCCAGCACTAAGAGCGGGGGAACTACCCTAGAGACCCAGTACTTC
CDR3aa: CASTKSGGTTLETQYF
v_gene: TRBV5-1
j_gene: TRBJ2-5
d_gene: TRBD2
abundance: NA

CDR3nt: TGTGCCAGCAGCCCCTCATGGGGCGCAATAGATACGCAGTATTTT
CDR3aa: CASSPSWGAIDTQYF
v_gene: TRBV3-1/TRBV3-2
j_gene: TRBJ2-3
d_gene: NA
abundance: NA